The sequence of this T cell receptor (beta chain) was determined in a study of OX40 agonist ivuxolimab in advanced cancers. Study as a whole: Patients received the agonistic anti-OX40 (CD134) antibody ivuxolimab.

Excluded were patients having autoimmune disease history or systemic immunosuppression. TCRdb keeps only in-frame clones here, not all; method: immunoSEQ multiplex PCR. The profile shows more than 55,000 clones, approximately 87% of them singletons. Sequences were derived from CD4+ or CD8+ T cells sorted from blood, sampled in a trial of the OX40 agonist ivuxolimab. This clonotype originated in an adult with an advanced solid tumor such as melanoma, head and neck, liver or kidney cancer.

The CDR3 loop reads CAWSDPRSYEQYF. CDR3 DNA: TGTGCCTGGAGTGATCCTCGTTCCTACGAGCAGTACTTC. The V gene is TRBV30, the J gene TRBJ2-5; D gene ambiguous. Near its end, the DNA agrees better with TRBJ2-7, so the J call may be wrong. The CDR3 totals 13 residues. Germline V gene lookup returns CDR1 GTSNPN and CDR2 SVGIG (reference sequence).